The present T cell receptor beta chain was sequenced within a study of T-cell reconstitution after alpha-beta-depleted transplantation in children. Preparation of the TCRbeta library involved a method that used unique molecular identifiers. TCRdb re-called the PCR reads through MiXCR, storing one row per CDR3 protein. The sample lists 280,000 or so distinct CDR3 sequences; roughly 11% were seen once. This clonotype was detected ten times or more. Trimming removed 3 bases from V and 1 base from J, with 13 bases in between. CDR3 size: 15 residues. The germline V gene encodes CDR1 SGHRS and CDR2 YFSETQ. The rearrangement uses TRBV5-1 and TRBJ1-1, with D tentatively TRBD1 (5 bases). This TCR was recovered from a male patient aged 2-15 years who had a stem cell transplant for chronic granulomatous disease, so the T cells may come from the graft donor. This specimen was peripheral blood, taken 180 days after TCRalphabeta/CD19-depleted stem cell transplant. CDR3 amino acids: CASSSSGGGNTEAFF. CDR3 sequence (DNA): TGCGCCAGCAGCTCCTCCGGGGGGGGGAACACTGAAGCTTTCTTT.